One TCR beta chain is described in this entry. As yet, its antigen is unknown. V was clipped by 2 bases and J by 0 bases, with 8 bases between them. Germline CDR1 reads MNHNS; CDR2 reads SASEGT. This CDR3 has 16 amino acids. This specimen belongs to a study of T-cell memory formation after mild COVID-19. Study-wide findings and caveats: Later expanders leaned toward CD4+, whereas clones contracting from day 15 to 85 were balanced CD4/CD8.

TCRdb ran MiXCR on the 5' RACE reads and lists one entry per CDR3 protein. Of approximately 400,000 distinct CDR3 sequences in the sample, 18% are singletons; the top ten hold about a fifth. This receptor was taken from a young man who had mild COVID-19 (a few samples of this study predate the infection). Cell type and time point are not known. V and J are TRBV6-1 and TRBJ2-6; D unclear. The sequenced sample was PBMCs or a T cell subset sorted from them (not recorded which). CDR3 sequence reads: CASSERSYSGANVLTF. CDR3 DNA sequence: TGTGCCAGCAGTGAAAGGTCATACTCTGGGGCCAACGTCCTGACTTTC.